Listed here are 9 T cell receptor beta chains from one sample, sequenced in a study of blood T cell repertoires in COVID-19. Sequencing used immunoSEQ multiplex PCR; TCRdb keeps in-frame clones, though not all of them. This sample yields over 100,000 clones, of which 75% to 95% are seen a single time; 4.2% belongs to the top ten. The sequencing input was peripheral blood. The source of these receptors is a man aged 18 to 30 with acute or convalescent COVID-19.

This CDR3 reads CASSQRDSQPQHF. In nucleotides, the CDR3 is TGTGCCAGCAGCCAAAGGGACAGTCAGCCCCAGCATTTT. V usage is TRBV3-1 (or the pseudogene TRBV3-2) and J usage is TRBJ1-5; 7 bases align to TRBD1. Germline lookup yields CDR1 LGHDT and CDR2 YNNKEL (reference sequence). V shed 2 bases and J 6 bases; nucleotides not matched to a gene: 1. The CDR3 is 13 amino acids.

V and J are TRBV7-8 and TRBJ1-2; a possible D gene is TRBD1 (5 bases). CDR1 and CDR2 from the germline V gene are SGHVS and FQNEAQ. The CDR3 has 14 residues. The ends were cut back, 5 bases at V and 1 base at J, with 11 bases in the middle. CDR3 in amino acids: CASSPAGDNYGYTF. The CDR3 region has the DNA TGTGCCAGCAGCCCGGCGGGGGATAACTATGGCTACACCTTC.

The chain links TRBV6-2 or TRBV6-3 to TRBJ1-4; D gene unclear. Trimming shortened V by 4 bases and J by 7 bases, and 10 bases separated the two germline ends. The length of the CDR3 is 13 residues. Germline V gene data show CDR1 as MNHEY and CDR2 as SVGEGT. CDR3 DNA: TGTGCCAGCAGTTCTTCCATCAGTGAAAAACTGTTTTTT. It encodes CASSSSISEKLFF.

The genes are TRBV11-2 and TRBJ1-2; 8 bases are a match to TRBD1. The CDR3 has 16 residues. The junction had 10 bases not matched to a gene; V was cut back by 5 bases and J by 2 bases. From germline, CDR1 is SGHAT and CDR2 FQNNGV. In DNA form, the CDR3 reads TGTGCCAGCAGCCCAAGGACAGGGTCGATGAACTATGGCTACACCTTC. Its translation is CASSPRTGSMNYGYTF.

The chain employs TRBV19 and TRBJ2-6, with 7 nucleotides matching TRBD1. Trimming took 5 bases from V and 0 from J; bases not matched to a gene: 7. The germline V gene encodes CDR1 LNHDA and CDR2 SQIVND (reference sequence). The length of the CDR3 is 17 residues. The CDR3 nucleotides read TGTGCCAGTAGTTCAGGGACAGTAAGCTCTGGGGCCAACGTCCTGACTTTC. This codes for CASSSGTVSSGANVLTF.

V usage is TRBV19 and J usage is TRBJ1-6, with TRBD1 matching 8 bases. The germline V gene encodes CDR1 LNHDA and CDR2 SQIVND (reference sequence). V was clipped by 5 bases and J by 7 bases; unmatched bases: 7. The CDR3 is 15 amino acids. This CDR3 is CASSVTGGENSPLHF. CDR3 DNA sequence: TGTGCCAGTAGTGTTACAGGGGGAGAAAATTCACCCCTCCACTTT.

The chain is built from TRBV6-5 and TRBJ2-1; a possible D gene is TRBD2 (5 bases). The CDR3 totals 14 residues. The germline CDR1 and CDR2 sequences are MNHEY and SVGAGI. Trimming removed 0 bases from V and 9 bases from J, with 12 bases in between. For the CDR3, the DNA is TGTGCCAGCAGTTACTCGACGGGGTGGGGTGAGCAGTTCTTC. Its protein is CASSYSTGWGEQFF.

V and J are TRBV7-9 and TRBJ2-5; 7 nucleotides align to TRBD2. The CDR3 sequence is 16 residues long. V was clipped by 2 bases and J by 3 bases; unmatched bases: 9. CDR1 and CDR2 from the germline V gene are SEHNR and FQNEAQ (reference sequence). Here the CDR3 DNA reads TGTGCCAGCAGCTTATTTTCCCCCCGGGGGGAAGAGACCCAGTACTTC. This encodes CASSLFSPRGEETQYF.

The rearrangement uses TRBV18 and TRBJ1-4; 11 bases are a match to TRBD1. This CDR3 is 15 amino acids long. The junction had 6 bases not matched to a gene; V was cut back by 5 bases and J by 7 bases. In germline, CDR1 is KGHSH, CDR2 LQKENI. CDR3 sequence: CASSTGQGEAEKLFF. CDR3 coding DNA: TGTGCCAGCTCAACGGGACAGGGGGAGGCTGAAAAACTGTTTTTT.